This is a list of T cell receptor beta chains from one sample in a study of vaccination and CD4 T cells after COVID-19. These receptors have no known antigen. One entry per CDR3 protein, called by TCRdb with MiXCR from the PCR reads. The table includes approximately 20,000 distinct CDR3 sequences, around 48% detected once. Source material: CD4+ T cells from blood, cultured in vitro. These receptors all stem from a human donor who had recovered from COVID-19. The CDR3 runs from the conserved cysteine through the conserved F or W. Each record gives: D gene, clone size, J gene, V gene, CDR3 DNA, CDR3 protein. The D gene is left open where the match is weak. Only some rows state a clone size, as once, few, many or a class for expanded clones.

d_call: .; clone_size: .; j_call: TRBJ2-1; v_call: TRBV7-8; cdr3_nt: TGTGCCAGCAGCTTAATAGAGGCCGGAGAGCAGTTCTTC; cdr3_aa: CASSLIEAGEQFF
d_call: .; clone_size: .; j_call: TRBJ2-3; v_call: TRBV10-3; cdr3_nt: TGTGCCATCAGTGCTGGTTTTATAGGGGCTTACACAGATACGCAGTATTTT; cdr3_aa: CAISAGFIGAYTDTQYF
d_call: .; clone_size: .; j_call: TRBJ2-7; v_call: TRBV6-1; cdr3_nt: TGTGCCAGCAGTCGAACCGGGACGGCCCTGAACGAGCAGTACTTC; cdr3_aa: CASSRTGTALNEQYF
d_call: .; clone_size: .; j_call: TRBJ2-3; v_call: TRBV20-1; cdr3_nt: TGCAGTGCTCCCCCCCCCCCAGCGGTCACAGATACGCAGTATTTT; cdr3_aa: CSAPPPPAVTDTQYF
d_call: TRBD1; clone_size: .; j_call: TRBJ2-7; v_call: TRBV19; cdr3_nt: TGTGCCAGCGCAGGACAGGTTGGCTACGGCTACGAGCAGTACTTC; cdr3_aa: CASAGQVGYGYEQYF
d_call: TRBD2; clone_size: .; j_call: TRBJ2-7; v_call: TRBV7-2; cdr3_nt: TGTGCCAGCAGCTTAGGAGGAGCGGGGGCCCCGTCTTACGAGCAGTACTTC; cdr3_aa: CASSLGGAGAPSYEQYF
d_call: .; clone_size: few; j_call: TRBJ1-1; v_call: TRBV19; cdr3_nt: TGTGCCAGTAGGGATGGGGGGAACACTGAAGCTTTCTTT; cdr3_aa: CASRDGGNTEAFF
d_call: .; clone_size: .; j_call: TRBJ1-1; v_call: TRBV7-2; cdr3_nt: TGTGCCAGCAGCTTCGCGGTGAACACTGAAGCTTTCTTT; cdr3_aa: CASSFAVNTEAFF
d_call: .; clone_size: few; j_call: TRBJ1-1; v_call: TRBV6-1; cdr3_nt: TGTGCCAGCAGTGCGAAGGTCCGGGCTGAAGCTTTCTTT; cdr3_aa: CASSAKVRAEAFF
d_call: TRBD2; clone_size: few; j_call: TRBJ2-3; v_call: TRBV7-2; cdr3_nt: TGTGCCAGCAGCTCTGGACTAGCGGGGGGATCCGATACGCAGTATTTT; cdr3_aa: CASSSGLAGGSDTQYF
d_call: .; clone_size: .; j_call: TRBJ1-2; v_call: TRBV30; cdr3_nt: TGTGCCTGGAGTCGGAGGGGCGGTAACTATGGCTACACCTTC; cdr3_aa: CAWSRRGGNYGYTF
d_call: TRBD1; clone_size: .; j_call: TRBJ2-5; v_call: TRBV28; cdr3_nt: TGTGCCAGCAGTTTATTCCCCGGGACAGGGAAAGAGACCCAGTACTTC; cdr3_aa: CASSLFPGTGKETQYF
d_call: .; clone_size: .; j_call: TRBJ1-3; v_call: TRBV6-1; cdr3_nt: TGTGCCAGCAGCACCAAAGGGGGCTCTGGAAACACCATATATTTT; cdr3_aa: CASSTKGGSGNTIYF